The 18 T cell receptor beta chains listed next were all sequenced from one sample in a study of blood T cells in healthy people across ages. PCR was performed a second time for about 7 to 12 cycles using a sample-barcoded 5' primer and a J-beta primer mix. TCRdb analysed the 5' RACE reads with MiXCR anew, one entry per CDR3 protein. The table includes approximately 600,000 distinct CDR3 sequences, roughly three fifths detected once. Input material: blood. The receptor source for this set is a man aged 60 to 69 in good health.

This clonotype showed up just a few times. The DNA of the CDR3 is TGTGCCAGCAGTTTACCAGGGGAATATGGCTACACCTTC. Its protein product is CASSLPGEYGYTF. The V and J genes are TRBV28 and TRBJ1-2, with D perhaps TRBD1 (6 bases). V lost 2 bases and J 5 bases, leaving 9 bases between the germline ends. This CDR3 is 13 amino acids long. The V gene's germline CDR1 is MDHEN and CDR2 SYDVKM.

The chain carries TRBV10-3 and TRBJ2-7, with D tentatively TRBD1 (5 bases). In germline, CDR1 is ENHRY, CDR2 SYGVKD. CDR3 length: 15 residues. The V and J ends lost 0 bases and 2 bases respectively, with 11 bases between them. The CDR3 DNA sequence: TGTGCCATCAGTGAGTCAGTCGAGACAGCCTACGAGCAGTACTTC. This gives the protein CAISESVETAYEQYF.

V usage is TRBV7-2 and J usage is TRBJ2-7; the D is unclear. CDR1 is SGHTA, CDR2 FQGNSA, per germline. The CDR3 extends over 15 amino acids. The V end lost 1 base, the J end lost 0 bases, and 10 bases lay between the germline ends. CDR3 DNA sequence: TGTGCCAGCAGCTTAGAGGGCCCAAGCTCCTACGAGCAGTACTTC. Translation: CASSLEGPSSYEQYF.

The chain joins TRBV6-5 to TRBJ2-1; no reliable D call. Germline CDR1 MNHEY, CDR2 SVGAGI. V lost 8 bases to trimming and J lost 4 bases, with 12 bases between them. The CDR3 is 13 amino acids. The CDR3 DNA is TGTGCCAGCCAGGCGCATCTATACAATGAGCAGTTCTTC. As protein: CASQAHLYNEQFF.

The rearrangement joins TRBV7-9 to TRBJ1-4; unclear D gene. This CDR3 comprises 11 residues. CDR1 and CDR2 (germline): SEHNR, FQNEAQ (reference sequence). V shed 3 bases and J shed 8 bases, with 4 bases lying between them. CDR3 DNA sequence: TGTGCCAGCAGCTTCGTCGAAAAACTGTTTTTT. Amino acid sequence: CASSFVEKLFF.

V gene TRBV12-3 or TRBV12-4 combines with J gene TRBJ2-1; 9 positions match TRBD1. The CDR3 spans 18 residues. The J segment lost 5 bases and the V segment lost 1 base, leaving 12 bases of the junction unmatched. As DNA, the CDR3 is TGTGCCAGCAGTTTAGTAACTACCGGACAGGGGTTTAACAATGAGCAGTTCTTC. It specifies CASSLVTTGQGFNNEQFF.

The chain joins TRBV5-1 to TRBJ2-3; D gene ambiguous. CDR3 length: 15 amino acids. Germline assignment: CDR1 SGHRS and CDR2 YFSETQ. The V gene lost 0 bases and the J gene lost 0 bases, with 8 bases spanning the gap. The CDR3 DNA sequence: TGCGCCAGCAGCTTGGTCCCGTTAAGCACAGATACGCAGTATTTT. This gives the protein CASSLVPLSTDTQYF.

This clonotype is a singleton in its sample. At one of its ends the junction is not consistent with the germline gene, which may arise from a read error. The rearrangement uses TRBV6-4 and TRBJ2-1; D is unresolved. The CDR3 length is 16 residues. Germline V gives CDR1 MRHNA, CDR2 SNTAGT. The CDR3 sequence is CACSEGTQSYYNEQFF. The CDR3 DNA sequence: TGTGCCTGCAGTGAAGGCACCCAGTCCTACTACAATGAGCAGTTCTTC.

The chain couples TRBV4-1 to TRBJ2-4; 10 nucleotides line up with TRBD1. The CDR3 length is 18 residues. V gave up 0 bases and J gave up 3 bases; unmatched junction bases: 8. The V gene's germline CDR1 is MGHRA and CDR2 YSYEKL. The chain's CDR3 is CASSQEGPGQGSKNIQYF. Written as DNA, the CDR3 is TGCGCCAGCAGCCAAGAAGGCCCGGGACAGGGGAGCAAAAACATTCAGTACTTC.

CDR3: CASRSSGGTETQYF. The CDR3, as DNA: TGTGCCAGCAGATCTAGCGGGGGTACAGAGACCCAGTACTTC. The chain joins TRBV12-3 or TRBV12-4 to TRBJ2-5, with 10 bases aligning to TRBD2. Germline trimming cut 6 bases from V and 4 bases from J; bases unmatched to any gene: 5. The CDR3 length is 14 residues.

The gene calls are TRBV5-1 and TRBJ2-6; D is tentatively TRBD1 or TRBD2 (5 bases each). V was clipped by 2 bases and J by 1 base, with 13 bases between them. Germline CDR1 and CDR2: SGHRS and YFSETQ. The CDR3 consists of 17 residues. CDR3 nucleotides: TGCGCCAGCAGCTTAGCAGGGACCTTATCTGGGGCCAACGTCCTGACTTTC. It specifies CASSLAGTLSGANVLTF.

The CDR3 sequence is CASSQDSEGAHDSYNEQYF. The CDR3 DNA follows: TGCGCCAGCAGCCAAGATTCAGAGGGGGCCCACGACTCCTACAATGAGCAGTACTTC. The rearrangement joins TRBV4-1 to TRBJ2-7; 7 bases are a match to TRBD1. Germline CDR1 and CDR2: MGHRA and YSYEKL. This CDR3 contains 19 residues. The trim removed 0 bases at V and 7 bases at J, leaving 21 bases unmatched.

The chain uses TRBV7-9 and TRBJ2-1; D tentatively reads TRBD1 or TRBD2 (5 bases each). The length of the CDR3 is 13 residues. V was trimmed by 1 base and J by 10 bases, leaving 11 bases between them. The germline CDR1 and CDR2 sequences are SEHNR and FQNEAQ (reference sequence). DNA of the CDR3: TGTGCCAGCAGCTTAGTCGGGGCAGGCGAGCAGTTCTTC. Translation gives CASSLVGAGEQFF.

The table lists this clonotype with a few counts. The DNA for the CDR3 is TGTGCCAGCAGCGTGGCCGGGGGCGGTACCGGGGAGCTGTTTTTT. This gives the protein CASSVAGGGTGELFF. This chain links TRBV9 with TRBJ2-2; D is tentatively TRBD1 or TRBD2 (6 bases each). Germline V gives CDR1 SGDLS, CDR2 YYNGEE. The CDR3 runs 15 residues. Trimming removed 2 bases at V and 5 bases at J, with 13 bases between.

This clonotype was observed once. The rearrangement uses TRBV20-1 and TRBJ2-5; 7 bases fit TRBD2. This CDR3 has 18 residues. CDR1 is DFQATT, CDR2 SNEGSKA, per germline (reference sequence). The ends lost 2 bases at V and 2 bases at J; junction bases unmatched: 17. The CDR3 loop is CSARTRIGLADKQETQYF. The CDR3 nucleotides read TGCAGTGCTAGAACCCGAATTGGGCTAGCGGACAAACAAGAGACCCAGTACTTC.

The genes are TRBV9 and TRBJ2-7; TRBD1 is a possible D gene (6 bases). Germline CDR1 and CDR2: SGDLS and YYNGEE. V lost 4 bases to trimming and J lost 2 bases, with 19 bases between them. The CDR3 length is 16 residues. CDR3 nucleotides: TGTGCCAGCAGCCCGCACAGGGCAACTAAACCCTACGAGCAGTACTTC. Its protein is CASSPHRATKPYEQYF.

The rearrangement joins TRBV6-6 to TRBJ2-7; 7 positions agree with TRBD1. Germline CDR1 and CDR2: MNHNY and SVGAGI (reference sequence). CDR3 size: 14 residues. V shed 5 bases, J shed 3 bases, and the junction held 7 bases outside the gene matches. The CDR3 DNA reads as TGTGCCAGCAGTGGGACAGCTACGGGCTACGAGCAGTACTTC. It translates to CASSGTATGYEQYF.

With regard to this clonotype: A single base separates this from a much larger clone, so it may be a read error. The gene calls are TRBV20-1 and TRBJ2-5, with D perhaps being TRBD1 or TRBD2 (6 bases each). V lost 6 bases and J 4 bases, leaving 15 bases between the germline ends. Germline CDR1 DFQATT, CDR2 SNEGSKA (reference sequence). There are 13 residues in the CDR3. The CDR3 here is CSAEGGVGETQYF. CDR3 coding DNA: TGCAGTGCCGAGGGGGGAGTGGGAGAGACCCAGTACTTC.